This record looks at one T cell receptor beta chain sequence and its context. Antigen unknown. It was with unique molecular identifiers that the TCRbeta library was prepared. Using its own MiXCR run on the PCR reads, TCRdb lists one record per CDR3 protein. The sample carries about 980,000 distinct CDR3 sequences, under 30% recorded once. This entry is derived from a study of T-cell reconstitution after alpha-beta-depleted transplantation in children. Study-level findings and limits: The authors attributed T-cell counts and diversity one year after transplant mostly to newly produced T cells. Surviving thymic progenitors and recipient T cells were the source of high TCRbeta diversity at day 60 in some patients. Several hundred rapidly expanded clones from non-depleted graft cells reportedly supplied alpha-beta T cells about two months post-transplant.

The germline gives CDR1 DFQATT, CDR2 SNEGSKA (reference sequence). This CDR3 contains 16 residues. V was clipped by 2 bases and J by 0 bases, with 13 bases between them. The receptor's source is a boy in the first two years of life who had a stem cell transplant for SCID, so the T cells may come from the graft donor. The specimen comprised PBMCs, mostly from graft donor cells, sampled 360 days after TCRalphabeta/CD19-depleted stem cell transplant. This chain connects TRBV20-1 to TRBJ1-4; no clear D. The CDR3 bases are TGCAGTGCTAGAATCGTAGGTGTAGCAACTAATGAAAAACTGTTTTTT. As protein: CSARIVGVATNEKLFF.